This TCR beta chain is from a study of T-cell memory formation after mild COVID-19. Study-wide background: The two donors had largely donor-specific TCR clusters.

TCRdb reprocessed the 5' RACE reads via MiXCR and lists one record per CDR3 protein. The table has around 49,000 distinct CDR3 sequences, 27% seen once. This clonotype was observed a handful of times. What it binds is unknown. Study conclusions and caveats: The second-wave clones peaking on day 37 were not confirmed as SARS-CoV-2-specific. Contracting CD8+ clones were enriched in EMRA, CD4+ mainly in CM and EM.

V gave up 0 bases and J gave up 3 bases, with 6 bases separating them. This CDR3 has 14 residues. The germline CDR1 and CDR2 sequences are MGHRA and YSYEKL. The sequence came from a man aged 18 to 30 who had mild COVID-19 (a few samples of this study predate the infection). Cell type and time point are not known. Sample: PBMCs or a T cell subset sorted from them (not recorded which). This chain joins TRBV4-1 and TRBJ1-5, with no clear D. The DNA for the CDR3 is TGCGCCAGCAGCCAAGAGGACTACAATCAGCCCCAGCATTTT. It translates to CASSQEDYNQPQHF.